The next 19 T cell receptor beta chains were all read from a single sample in a study of blood T cell repertoires in COVID-19. The assay was immunoSEQ multiplex PCR, and TCRdb's table has in-frame clones only and misses some. The sample shows more than 30,000 clones, around 91% of them seen only once. The specimen was peripheral blood. Receptors were obtained from a man aged 55 to 70 with active COVID-19.

The gene calls are TRBV4-1 and TRBJ1-4; D remains ambiguous. Germline values: CDR1 MGHRA, CDR2 YSYEKL. Trimming took off 4 bases at V and 8 bases at J, with 17 bases between the two ends. There are 15 residues in the CDR3. The CDR3 DNA reads as TGCGCCAGCAGCCGAACCGGGAAAGGAGGGGAAAAACTGTTTTTT. Protein: CASSRTGKGGEKLFF.

The rearrangement links TRBV28 to TRBJ1-2, with D unresolved. CDR3 length equals 13 residues. Trimming took 6 bases from V and 9 from J, leaving 17 bases between them. The germline CDR1 and CDR2 sequences are MDHEN and SYDVKM. The DNA of the CDR3 is TGTGCCAGCAGCCCCTCCGGGGTGTATAGCTACACCTTC. Translated, it gives CASSPSGVYSYTF.

This chain uses TRBV11-3 with TRBJ2-1, with 9 bases identical to TRBD1. J gave up 9 bases and V 1 base, and 10 bases lay outside the gene matches. Looked up from germline, CDR1 is SGHNT and CDR2 is YENEEA. CDR3 length: 16 amino acids. CDR3 nucleotide sequence: TGTGCCAGCAGCTTAGGGCGACAGGGGGTATCGGGTGAGCAGTTCTTC. As protein: CASSLGRQGVSGEQFF.

This clone has a single count. V is TRBV19 and J is TRBJ2-2; weak D call: TRBD1 (6 bases). Germline lookup yields CDR1 LNHDA and CDR2 SQIVND (reference sequence). Trimming stripped 7 bases from V and 5 bases from J, with 23 bases between. The CDR3 is 17 amino acids. CDR3 coding DNA: TGTGCCAGTACCCTACTTCGCAGGGGCGCGGGTACCGGGGAGCTGTTTTTT. Amino acid sequence: CASTLLRRGAGTGELFF.

This chain connects TRBV6-5 to TRBJ1-2; 7 nucleotides align to TRBD1. From germline, CDR1 is MNHEY and CDR2 SVGAGI. Trimming at V came to 0 bases and at J to 5 bases, leaving 0 bases not matched to a gene. CDR3 size: 13 residues. CDR3 sequence (DNA): TGTGCCAGCAGTTACTCGACAGGGTATGGCTACACCTTC. Translating it yields CASSYSTGYGYTF.

J is TRBJ2-7 and V is TRBV2; the match to TRBD1 covers 9 bases. The length of the CDR3 is 15 residues. After removal of 2 bases from V and 6 bases from J, the junction contained 8 bases not matched to a gene. Germline CDR1 is SNHLY and CDR2 is FYNNEI. The CDR3 here is CASSERRDRVSEQYF. For the CDR3, the DNA is TGTGCCAGCAGTGAACGCCGGGACAGGGTATCCGAGCAGTACTTC.

The chain carries TRBV6-2 or TRBV6-3 and TRBJ1-5; TRBD1 agrees at 12 bases. The germline CDR1 and CDR2 sequences are MNHEY and SVGEGT. This CDR3 region has 16 residues. J was trimmed by 6 bases and V by 2 bases; bases with no gene match: 5. The CDR3 sequence is CASSYAGQGAAQPQHF. In DNA form, the CDR3 reads TGTGCCAGCAGTTACGCGGGACAGGGGGCTGCTCAGCCCCAGCATTTT.

This sequence joins TRBV5-1 and TRBJ2-7; 11 nucleotides align to TRBD1. With V trimmed by 4 bases and J by 2 bases, 2 bases remained unmatched. CDR1 is SGHRS, CDR2 YFSETQ, per germline. This CDR3 has 14 residues. CDR3 nucleotide sequence: TGCGCCAGCAGCCCGGGACAGGGGGCCTACGAGCAGTACTTC. Translating it yields CASSPGQGAYEQYF.

CDR3 nucleotide sequence: TGTGCCAGCAGCTTAGCTTCCCCGGGACAGGGGAATGGCTACACCTTC. It yields the protein CASSLASPGQGNGYTF. The chain carries TRBV7-3 and TRBJ1-2, with 10 bases lining up with TRBD1. The junction had 9 bases not matched to a gene; V was cut back by 2 bases and J by 6 bases. CDR1 and CDR2 (germline): SGHTA, FQGTGA. The CDR3 covers 16 residues.

The rearrangement links TRBV11-1 to TRBJ2-6; weak D call: TRBD1 (5 bases). CDR1 is SGHAT, CDR2 FQDESV, per germline (reference sequence). V was cut by 4 bases and J by 2 bases, with 12 bases left in between. The length of the CDR3 is 16 residues. The CDR3 loop is CASSSSDRTGANVLTF. CDR3 sequence (DNA): TGTGCCAGCAGCTCAAGCGACAGAACTGGGGCCAACGTCCTGACTTTC.

The chain employs TRBV27 and TRBJ1-4, with 7 bases matching TRBD1. Germline assignment: CDR1 MNHEY and CDR2 SMNVEV (reference sequence). V lost 4 bases and J lost 12; bases outside the gene matches: 11. The CDR3 is made up of 14 amino acids. DNA of the CDR3: TGTGCCAGCAGTTCCCAAACAGGGGAAAGGGAACTGTTTTTT. Its protein product is CASSSQTGERELFF.

This sequence joins TRBV29-1 and TRBJ1-1; the match to TRBD1 covers 8 bases. The CDR3 spans 13 residues. Per germline, CDR1 SQVTM and CDR2 ANQGSEA. With V trimmed by 7 bases and J by 1 base, 5 bases remained unmatched. CDR3 loop: CSARQGQNTEAFF. The CDR3 DNA reads TGCAGCGCCAGACAGGGGCAGAACACTGAAGCTTTCTTT. Full variable domain (outside the CDR3, taken from reference TRBV29-1 and TRBJ1-1): SAVISQKPSRDICQRGTSLTIQCQVDSQVTMMFWYRQQPGQSLTLIATANQGSEATYESGFVIDKFPISRPNLTFSTLTVSNMSPEDSSIYLCSARQGQNTEAFFGQGTRLTVV.

V and J are TRBV11-2 and TRBJ2-7, with 8 bases fitting TRBD1. Trimming cost V 5 bases and J 9 bases; bases outside gene matches: 15. This CDR3 is 15 amino acids long. Germline assignment: CDR1 SGHAT and CDR2 FQNNGV. The CDR3 DNA reads as TGTGCCAGCAGCCGGACAGGGTATCGGGACCTGCTGCAGTACTTC. Translated: CASSRTGYRDLLQYF.

V gene TRBV12-3 or TRBV12-4 combines with J gene TRBJ1-1; D possibly corresponds to TRBD1 (5 bases). The V gene lost 6 bases and the J gene lost 11 bases, with 16 bases spanning the gap. The CDR3 consists of 12 residues. CDR3 DNA: TGTGCCAGCAGGCCGGGTAGGGGAAGGGCTTTCTTT. Residues: CASRPGRGRAFF.

The V gene is TRBV27, the J gene TRBJ1-1, with 12 bases identical to TRBD1. The CDR3 sequence is 17 residues long. CDR1 is MNHEY, CDR2 SMNVEV, per germline (reference sequence). The V and J ends lost 6 bases and 10 bases, in that order; junction bases with no gene match: 18. The CDR3 bases are TGTGCCAGCAGGATTAAGCCCCGACCGGGACAGGGGGCAAGAGCTTTCTTT. This sequence encodes CASRIKPRPGQGARAFF.

This clone was counted once. The rearrangement links TRBV14 to TRBJ1-2, with D perhaps matching TRBD1 (6 bases). V was cut by 0 bases and J by 2 bases, with 7 bases left in between. From germline, CDR1 is SGHDN and CDR2 FVKESK. The CDR3 has 14 amino acids. The CDR3 nucleotides are TGTGCCAGCAGCCAAGATACAGGGAACTATGGCTACACCTTC. Translated, it gives CASSQDTGNYGYTF.

This clone was counted once. The rearrangement links TRBV18 to TRBJ1-1; D not certain. This CDR3 is 15 amino acids long. The ends were cut back, 5 bases at V and 1 base at J, with 14 bases in the middle. The germline CDR1 and CDR2 sequences are KGHSH and LQKENI. CDR3 bases: TGTGCCAGCTCAAATCCCGGCAGGCCGAACACTGAAGCTTTCTTT. Residues: CASSNPGRPNTEAFF.

The chain has TRBV10-3 and TRBJ1-2; TRBD1 agrees at 7 bases. The germline gives CDR1 ENHRY, CDR2 SYGVKD. The CDR3 is 22 amino acids. With 8 bases clipped from V and 4 bases from J, the junction kept 34 bases outside the gene matches. CDR3 residues: CAIRPRQGRGFDPRFFGYGYTF. CDR3 bases: TGTGCCATCCGACCACGACAGGGACGGGGTTTCGATCCCAGGTTTTTTGGCTATGGCTACACCTTC.

The rearrangement links TRBV29-1 to TRBJ2-2; 8 nucleotides line up with TRBD1. Germline V gene lookup returns CDR1 SQVTM and CDR2 ANQGSEA. The CDR3 contains 14 residues. V lost 4 bases, J lost 7 bases, and 8 bases stayed unmatched. CDR3 nucleotide sequence: TGCAGCGTTGCCCTCAGGGGGCGGGGCGGGGAGCTGTTTTTT. It encodes CSVALRGRGGELFF.